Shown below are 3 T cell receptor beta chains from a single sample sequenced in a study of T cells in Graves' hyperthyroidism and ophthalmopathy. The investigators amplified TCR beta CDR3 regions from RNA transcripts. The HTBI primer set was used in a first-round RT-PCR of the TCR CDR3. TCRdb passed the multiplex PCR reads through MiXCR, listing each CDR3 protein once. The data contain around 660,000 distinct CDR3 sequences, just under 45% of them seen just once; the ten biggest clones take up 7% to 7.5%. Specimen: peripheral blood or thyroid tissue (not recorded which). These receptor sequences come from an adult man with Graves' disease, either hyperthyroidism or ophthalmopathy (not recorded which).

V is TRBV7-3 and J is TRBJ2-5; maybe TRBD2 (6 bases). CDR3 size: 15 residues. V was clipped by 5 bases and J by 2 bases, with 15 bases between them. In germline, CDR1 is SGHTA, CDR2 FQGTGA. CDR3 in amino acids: CASSQDGSGQETQYF. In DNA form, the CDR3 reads TGTGCCAGCAGCCAAGATGGTAGCGGACAAGAGACCCAGTACTTC.

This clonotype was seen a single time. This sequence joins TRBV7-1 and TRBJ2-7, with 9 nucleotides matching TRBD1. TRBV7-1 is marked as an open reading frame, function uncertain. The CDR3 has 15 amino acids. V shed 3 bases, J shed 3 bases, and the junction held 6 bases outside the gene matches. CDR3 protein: CASSSYRDRVYEQYF. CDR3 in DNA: TGTGCCAGCAGCTCCTACCGGGACAGGGTCTACGAGCAGTACTTC.

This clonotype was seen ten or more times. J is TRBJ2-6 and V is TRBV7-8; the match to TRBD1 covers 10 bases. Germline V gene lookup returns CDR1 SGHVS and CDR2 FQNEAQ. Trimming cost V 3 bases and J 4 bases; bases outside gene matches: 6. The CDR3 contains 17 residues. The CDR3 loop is CASSFRQGAPGANVLTF. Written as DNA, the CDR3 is TGTGCCAGCAGCTTTAGACAGGGGGCGCCGGGGGCCAACGTCCTGACTTTC.